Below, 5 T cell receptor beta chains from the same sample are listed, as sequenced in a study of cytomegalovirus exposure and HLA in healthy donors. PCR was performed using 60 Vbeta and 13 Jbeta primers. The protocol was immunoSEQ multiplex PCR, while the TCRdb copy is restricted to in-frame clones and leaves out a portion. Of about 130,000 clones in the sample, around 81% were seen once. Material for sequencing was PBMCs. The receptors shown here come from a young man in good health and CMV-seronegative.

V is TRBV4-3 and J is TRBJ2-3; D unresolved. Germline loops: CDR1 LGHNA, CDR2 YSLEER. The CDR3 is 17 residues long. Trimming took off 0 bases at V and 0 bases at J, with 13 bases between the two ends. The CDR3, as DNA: TGCGCCAGCAGCCAAGAGCGGCAGCTTACTAGCACAGATACGCAGTATTTT. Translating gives CASSQERQLTSTDTQYF.

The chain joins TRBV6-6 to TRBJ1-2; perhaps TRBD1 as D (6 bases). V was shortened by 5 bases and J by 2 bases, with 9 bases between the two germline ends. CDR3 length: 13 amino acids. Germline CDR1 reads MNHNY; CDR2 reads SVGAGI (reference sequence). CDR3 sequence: CASSPTGNYGYTF. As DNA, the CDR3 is TGTGCCAGCAGTCCTACAGGGAACTATGGCTACACCTTC.

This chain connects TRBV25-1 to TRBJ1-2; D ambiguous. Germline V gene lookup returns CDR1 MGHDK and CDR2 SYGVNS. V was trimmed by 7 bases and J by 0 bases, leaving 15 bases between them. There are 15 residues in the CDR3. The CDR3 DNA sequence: TGTGCCAGCACCCCAATGGAGGGCCCTAACTATGGCTACACCTTC. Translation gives CASTPMEGPNYGYTF.

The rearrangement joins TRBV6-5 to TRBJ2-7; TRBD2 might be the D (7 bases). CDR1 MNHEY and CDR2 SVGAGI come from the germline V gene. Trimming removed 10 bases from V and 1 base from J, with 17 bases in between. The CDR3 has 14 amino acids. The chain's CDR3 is CATHRGGSSYEQYF. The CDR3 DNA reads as TGTGCCACCCATAGGGGGGGGAGTTCCTACGAGCAGTACTTC.

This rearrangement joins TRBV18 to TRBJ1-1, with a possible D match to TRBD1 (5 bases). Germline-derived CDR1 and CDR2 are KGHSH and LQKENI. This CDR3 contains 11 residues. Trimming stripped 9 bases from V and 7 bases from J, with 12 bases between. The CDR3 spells CASWGLGEAFF. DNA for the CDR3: TGTGCCAGTTGGGGCTTAGGTGAAGCTTTCTTT. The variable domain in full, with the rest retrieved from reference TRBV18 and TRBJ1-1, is NAGVMQNPRHLVRRRGQEARLRCSPMKGHSHVYWYRQLPEEGLKFMVYLQKENIIDESGMPKERFSAEFPKEGPSILRIQQVVRGDSAAYFCASWGLGEAFFGQGTRLTVV.